This passage covers 5 T cell receptor beta chains from one sample sequenced in a study of T cell repertoires in cytomegalovirus infection. Their specific antigens are unknown. TCRdb processed the reads anew with MiXCR; each CDR3 protein has one entry. Of approximately 590,000 distinct CDR3 sequences detected, almost 40% appear once; the ten largest clones hold about 48%. The sample here was cultured PBMCs, taken from culture after CMV antigen stimulation. The origin of the receptors is a human donor in good health (CMV status not recorded). Some clones in this sample may be carry-over from other donors' samples.

V is TRBV11-2 and J is TRBJ2-3; 9 bases line up with TRBD2. The V and J ends lost 5 bases and 2 bases, in that order; junction bases with no gene match: 14. This CDR3 comprises 18 residues. CDR1 is SGHAT and CDR2 is FQNNGV in the germline V gene. The CDR3: CASSAPAAAGGATDTQYF. The CDR3 region has the DNA TGTGCCAGCAGCGCCCCCGCAGCAGCGGGAGGCGCCACAGATACGCAGTATTTT.

This clonotype showed up just once. The V call is TRBV6-6, the J call TRBJ1-2, with D possibly TRBD1 on 5 matching bases. Trimming removed 7 bases from V and 3 bases from J, with 15 bases in between. This CDR3 has 14 amino acids. Germline V CDR1 and CDR2: MNHNY, SVGAGI (reference sequence). The CDR3 nucleotides are TGTGCCAGCAAGGGGTCATGGGGCGACTATGGCTACACCTTC. Amino acids: CASKGSWGDYGYTF.

This clonotype has a count of ten or more. This chain uses TRBV7-8 with TRBJ2-3; TRBD2 might be the D (5 bases). Trimming removed 5 bases at V and 1 base at J, with 10 bases between. This CDR3 spans 14 amino acids. Germline CDR1 and CDR2: SGHVS and FQNEAQ. The CDR3 loop is CASSPRRGTDTQYF. For the CDR3, the DNA is TGTGCCAGCAGCCCCCGGCGGGGCACAGATACGCAGTATTTT.

Only one count was recorded for this clonotype. At one of its ends the junction is not consistent with the germline gene, which may arise from a read error. The rearrangement uses TRBV12-3 or TRBV12-4 and TRBJ1-3; no definite D call. The CDR3 consists of 13 residues. The CDR3 region has the DNA TGTGCCAGCAGTTTACAAGTTGGAGACACCATATATTTT. It translates to CASSLQVGDTIYF.

The genes are TRBV7-2 and TRBJ2-1; 13 bases fit TRBD2. The CDR3 length is 15 residues. Germline lookup yields CDR1 SGHTA and CDR2 FQGNSA. V lost 5 bases, J lost 9 bases, and 7 bases stayed unmatched. CDR3 region: CASSPGLAGSGEQFF. Written as DNA, the CDR3 is TGTGCCAGCAGCCCGGGACTAGCGGGATCCGGTGAGCAGTTCTTC.